What follows are 16 T cell receptor beta chains derived from one specimen sequenced in a study of human T cells and chemical hapten exposure. Using its own MiXCR run on the RACE reads, TCRdb lists one record per CDR3 protein. Of under 95,000 distinct CDR3 sequences in the sample, about 8.5% are singletons; the top ten hold just over 2.5%. Noted time point: pre-sensitization, week 0. Treatment described: therapeutic diphenylcyclopropenone sensitization with weekly scalp DPC. The material was whole blood, obtained in connection with sensitization to the hapten diphenylcyclopropenone (DPC). The receptors stem from a man in his forties with alopecia areata. Some clones in this sample may be carry-over from other donors' samples.

The table lists this clonotype with many counts. The rearrangement joins TRBV19 to TRBJ2-3, with a weak D call TRBD2 (5 bases). V was cut by 6 bases and J by 2 bases, with 15 bases left in between. Germline CDR1 reads LNHDA; CDR2 reads SQIVND (reference sequence). This CDR3 is built from 15 residues. The CDR3 DNA reads TGTGCCAGTAGGAAACTGAGCGGCAACACAGATACGCAGTATTTT. Its protein product is CASRKLSGNTDTQYF.

This clonotype occurred many times. The genes are TRBV6-1 and TRBJ1-1; 11 bases align to TRBD1. Trimming took 2 bases from V and 9 from J; bases not matched to a gene: 5. The CDR3 is 14 amino acids. Germline CDR1 is MNHNS and CDR2 is SASEGT. CDR3 bases: TGTGCCAGCAGTGAAAGCGGGACAGGGGGGAAAGCTTTCTTT. Translated: CASSESGTGGKAFF.

DNA for the CDR3: TGTGCCAGCAGCCTCCAAGGTAACACTGAAGCTTTCTTT. This encodes CASSLQGNTEAFF. The chain employs TRBV13 and TRBJ1-1; D remains ambiguous. The V gene lost 5 bases and the J gene lost 2 bases, with 9 bases spanning the gap. Germline loops: CDR1 PRHDT, CDR2 FYEKMQ (reference sequence). The CDR3 contains 13 residues.

This clonotype appeared many times. The chain uses TRBV4-1 and TRBJ1-2; D perhaps matches TRBD1 (6 bases). V was shortened by 0 bases and J by 3 bases, with 11 bases between the two germline ends. From germline, CDR1 is MGHRA and CDR2 YSYEKL. This CDR3 has 15 residues. CDR3: CASSQDGGSDYGYTF. DNA for the CDR3: TGCGCCAGCAGCCAAGATGGGGGCAGTGACTATGGCTACACCTTC.

The V and J genes are TRBV6-2 or TRBV6-3 and TRBJ1-5; D is undetermined. CDR3 size: 16 residues. V shed 0 bases and J shed 1 base, with 10 bases lying between them. Germline CDR1 reads MNHEY; CDR2 reads SVGEGT. CDR3 sequence reads: CASSYSGAASNQPQHF. As DNA, the CDR3 is TGTGCCAGCAGTTACTCGGGTGCAGCCAGCAATCAGCCCCAGCATTTT.

J is TRBJ1-5 and V is TRBV30, with 10 bases identical to TRBD1. The CDR3 runs 13 residues. CDR1 GTSNPN and CDR2 SVGIG come from the germline V gene (reference sequence). Trimming cost V 5 bases and J 7 bases; bases outside gene matches: 5. CDR3 sequence reads: CAWDRGLGQPQHF. The CDR3 bases are TGTGCCTGGGACAGGGGGCTAGGGCAGCCCCAGCATTTT.

V gene TRBV10-2 combines with J gene TRBJ2-7, with D possibly called TRBD1 or TRBD2 (5 bases each). The CDR3 has 12 amino acids. Looked up from germline, CDR1 is WSHSY and CDR2 is SAAADI. Trimming cost V 2 bases and J 3 bases, with 5 bases left between them. CDR3 sequence (DNA): TGCGCCAGCAGTGAGGGGGGCTACGAGCAGTACTTC. Encoded protein: CASSEGGYEQYF.

This clonotype was counted between two and nine times. This chain uses TRBV9 with TRBJ2-5, with D unclear. CDR3 length: 16 amino acids. The germline V and J ends were trimmed by 4 bases and 0 bases, with 16 bases remaining between them. The germline CDR1 and CDR2 sequences are SGDLS and YYNGEE. The CDR3 DNA reads as TGTGCCAGCAGCCCCCGGGCTAAATCGTACCAAGAGACCCAGTACTTC. Translating it yields CASSPRAKSYQETQYF.

V is TRBV6-2 or TRBV6-3 and J is TRBJ2-2, with D tentatively TRBD1 (6 bases). Germline assignment: CDR1 MNHEY and CDR2 SVGEGT. The CDR3 runs 16 residues. Trimming stripped 11 bases from V and 4 bases from J, with 23 bases between. The CDR3: CAGSRGKNRPTGELFF. DNA of the CDR3: TGTGCCGGGTCGAGGGGGAAAAATAGGCCCACCGGGGAGCTGTTTTTT.

The sample holds many counts of this clonotype. The rearrangement links TRBV6-5 to TRBJ2-1, with 7 bases that match TRBD2. V trimming: 2 bases; J trimming: 4 bases; junction bases outside the gene matches: 8. The CDR3 spans 16 residues. Germline V CDR1 and CDR2: MNHEY, SVGAGI. The CDR3 spells CASSYPFGRGYNEQFF. The CDR3 region has the DNA TGTGCCAGCAGTTACCCATTTGGGCGGGGGTACAATGAGCAGTTCTTC.

The sample holds many counts of this clonotype. Here the CDR3 reads CSVSSGSMRDTQYF. The CDR3 DNA is TGCAGCGTCTCTTCGGGCTCAATGAGGGATACGCAGTATTTT. The V gene is TRBV29-1, the J gene TRBJ2-3; D not resolved. Trimming removed 6 bases from V and 6 bases from J, with 19 bases in between. CDR3 length: 14 amino acids. Per the germline V gene, CDR1 is SQVTM and CDR2 is ANQGSEA.

This clonotype was seen many times. The chain links TRBV12-3 or TRBV12-4 to TRBJ2-7, with D unresolved. This CDR3 spans 14 amino acids. V shed 1 base and J shed 4 bases, with 11 bases lying between them. The CDR3 DNA is TGTGCCAGCAGTTTAGGTATGGGTACTTACGAGCAGTACGTC. This codes for CASSLGMGTYEQYV.

The J gene is TRBJ2-7, the V gene TRBV28; 9 nucleotides line up with TRBD1. CDR1 and CDR2 (germline): MDHEN, SYDVKM. This CDR3 comprises 14 residues. Unmatched junction bases numbered 11, after V lost 6 bases and J lost 8 bases. The CDR3 sequence is CASSSGQGPPQQYF. The CDR3 nucleotides are TGTGCCAGCAGCTCGGGACAGGGACCCCCTCAGCAGTACTTC.

This clonotype was found many times. The J gene is TRBJ2-6, the V gene TRBV28; 13 bases are shared with TRBD2. CDR1 and CDR2 from the germline V gene are MDHEN and SYDVKM. CDR3 size: 19 residues. After removal of 1 base from V and 1 base from J, the junction contained 4 bases not matched to a gene. Here the CDR3 DNA reads TGTGCCAGCAGTTTATATCTGGGACTAGCGGGATCTGGGGCCAACGTCCTGACTTTC. Protein sequence: CASSLYLGLAGSGANVLTF.

The chain recombines TRBV29-1 with TRBJ2-5; 10 positions agree with TRBD1. Trimming took 8 bases from V and 7 from J; bases not matched to a gene: 10. The CDR3 is made up of 13 amino acids. Germline V gene data show CDR1 as SQVTM and CDR2 as ANQGSEA. CDR3 sequence: CSLRTGGLGTQYF. For the CDR3, the DNA is TGCAGCCTCAGGACAGGGGGTCTAGGGACCCAGTACTTC.

This clonotype was seen at least ten times. This chain connects TRBV6-5 to TRBJ2-5; TRBD2 agrees at 8 bases. This CDR3 contains 13 residues. Germline V gene data show CDR1 as MNHEY and CDR2 as SVGAGI. V lost 5 bases, J lost 6 bases, and 5 bases stayed unmatched. The CDR3 loop reads CASSKASGQTQYF. The CDR3 DNA sequence: TGTGCCAGCAGTAAGGCTAGCGGGCAGACCCAGTACTTC.